Each of the 6 T cell receptor beta chains below was sequenced from the same sample in a study of T-cell memory formation after mild COVID-19 (dated by TCRdb to the early 2020s). The method behind the library was 5' RACE. TCRdb shows the sequencer as Illumina NovaSeq 6000. TCRdb passed the public sequencing reads through fastp at Q25 and MiXCR, retaining productive beta sequences. Each CDR3 protein gets just one entry, which takes the most common genes and DNA from the rows behind it. In all, the sample holds around 510,000 distinct CDR3 sequences, and 20% to 25% of those were seen once. The ten largest make up around 9.2% of the sample. The sequenced material came from PBMCs or a T cell subset sorted from them (not recorded which). These receptors were collected from an adult woman who had mild COVID-19 (a few samples of this study predate the infection). The sample titles of this study are shuffled in the database, so cell type and time point are left out; the donor was told from shared clones.

V usage is TRBV3-1 and J usage is TRBJ1-6; D may be TRBD1 (6 bases). V was shortened by 3 bases and J by 1 base, with 10 bases between the two germline ends. The CDR3 is 16 residues long. Looked up from germline, CDR1 is LGHDT and CDR2 is YNNKEL (reference sequence). DNA for the CDR3: TGTGCCAGCAGCCATACACAGGGATCCTATAATTCACCCCTCCACTTT. As protein: CASSHTQGSYNSPLHF. Together with reference TRBV3-1 and TRBJ1-6, the CDR3 gives the full variable domain: DTAVSQTPKYLVTQMGNDKSIKCEQNLGHDTMYWYKQDSKKFLKIMFSYNNKELIINETVPNRFSPKSPDKAHLNLHINSLELGDSAVYFCASSHTQGSYNSPLHFGNGTRLTVT.

The chain recombines TRBV6-1 with TRBJ1-2; 9 nucleotides line up with TRBD1. The CDR3 totals 15 residues. Per the germline V gene, CDR1 is MNHNS and CDR2 is SASEGT. Germline trimming cut 3 bases from V and 4 bases from J; bases unmatched to any gene: 6. CDR3: CASSDPGQGSYGYTF. As DNA, the CDR3 is TGTGCCAGCAGTGATCCGGGACAGGGAAGCTATGGCTACACCTTC.

The chain uses TRBV19 and TRBJ2-1; D is uncertain. Trimming took 5 bases from V and 3 from J, leaving 17 bases between them. Looked up from germline, CDR1 is LNHDA and CDR2 is SQIVND (reference sequence). The CDR3 is made up of 16 amino acids. The CDR3 protein is CASSSRSKRIYNEQFF. Written as DNA, the CDR3 is TGTGCCAGTAGTTCTCGCAGTAAGAGAATCTACAATGAGCAGTTCTTC.

This clonotype appeared a few times. J is TRBJ2-1 and V is TRBV7-3; TRBD2 matches 13 bases. Trimming at V came to 5 bases and at J to 8 bases, leaving 6 bases not matched to a gene. The CDR3 is 15 residues long. From germline, CDR1 is SGHTA and CDR2 FQGTGA. CDR3 sequence reads: CASSHRLAGGDEQFF. The CDR3 DNA sequence: TGTGCCAGCAGCCATCGACTAGCGGGAGGAGATGAGCAGTTCTTC.

V gene TRBV11-1 combines with J gene TRBJ1-1, with D perhaps matching TRBD1 (5 bases). The V end was cut by 2 bases, the J end by 1 base, with 14 bases between. This CDR3 spans 16 amino acids. CDR1 is SGHAT, CDR2 FQDESV, per germline (reference sequence). The CDR3 DNA sequence: TGTGCCAGCAGCTTAAGACCCACAGGAGAGAACACTGAAGCTTTCTTT. Translated, it gives CASSLRPTGENTEAFF.

The genes are TRBV29-1 and TRBJ2-5; 9 nucleotides align to TRBD1. Trimming took 7 bases from V and 10 from J; bases not matched to a gene: 10. Germline assignment: CDR1 SQVTM and CDR2 ANQGSEA. This CDR3 comprises 12 residues. CDR3 DNA sequence: TGCAGCGGAGGACAGGGGCTTAAGGACCAGTACTTC. Amino acid sequence: CSGGQGLKDQYF.